These 21 T cell receptor beta chains came from one sample sequenced in a study of a mutant IDH1 vaccine in newly diagnosed glioma. The repertoire was sequenced with immunoSEQ multiplex PCR; TCRdb's copy has only in-frame clones and lacks some. The sample lists roughly 52,000 clones, less than 80% occurring once. What these receptors recognize is not known. The sample's time point: week 35, safety follow-up. The investigators gave 300 ug of mutant IDH1 20-mer peptide in each vaccine dose, together with topical imiquimod. Specimen: PBMCs, collected from a glioma patient whose treatment included an IDH1 peptide vaccine. Every receptor here comes from a man aged 40-55 years with glioma.

CDR3 sequence reads: CASSPNPGTGTGGYTF. The CDR3 DNA reads as TGTGCCAGCTCACCAAACCCCGGGACGGGGACAGGCGGCTACACCTTC. The chain carries TRBV18 and TRBJ1-2; 8 bases are shared with TRBD1. Germline assignment: CDR1 KGHSH and CDR2 LQKENI. The CDR3 has 16 amino acids. With V trimmed by 2 bases and J by 8 bases, 13 bases remained unmatched.

The V and J genes are TRBV12-5 and TRBJ2-6; D remains unclear. There are 14 residues in the CDR3. From germline, CDR1 is LGHNT and CDR2 FRNRAP. V lost 7 bases and J 0 bases, leaving 7 bases between the germline ends. The CDR3 nucleotides read TGTGCTAGTGTTAATTCCTCTGGGGCCAACGTCCTGACTTTC. Amino acid sequence: CASVNSSGANVLTF.

This clone was found a few times. The chain couples TRBV28 to TRBJ2-3; no reliable D call. With 5 bases removed from V and 2 bases from J, the gap between germline ends came to 14 bases. The CDR3 loop spans 15 amino acids. CDR1 and CDR2 from the germline V gene are MDHEN and SYDVKM. This CDR3 is CASSVPRIATDTQYF. The CDR3 DNA is TGTGCCAGCAGTGTCCCCCGCATAGCCACAGATACGCAGTATTTT.

The genes are TRBV19 and TRBJ1-5; TRBD1 aligns across 9 bases. CDR3 size: 16 residues. The germline CDR1 and CDR2 sequences are LNHDA and SQIVND (reference sequence). V lost 7 bases to trimming and J lost 1 base; unmatched junction nucleotides: 8. The CDR3, as DNA: TGTGCCAGTATGTCACAACAGGGGGCAAGCAATCAGCCCCAGCATTTT. Protein product: CASMSQQGASNQPQHF.

The chain is built from TRBV10-1 and TRBJ2-7; the match to TRBD1 covers 7 bases. Per germline, CDR1 WNHNN and CDR2 SYGVQD (reference sequence). The CDR3 has 13 residues. V lost 8 bases, J lost 2 bases, and 6 bases stayed unmatched. DNA for the CDR3: TGCGCCAGCGCCCGACAGGGAGCCTACGAGCAGTACTTC. This gives the protein CASARQGAYEQYF.

This clone was detected once. The gene calls are TRBV6-1 and TRBJ2-3; D may match TRBD1 or TRBD2 (6 bases each). The CDR3 is made up of 14 amino acids. The germline CDR1 and CDR2 sequences are MNHNS and SASEGT. V was pared by 8 bases and J by 3 bases, with 15 bases between. The CDR3 here is CASLQGLGTDTQYF. Written as DNA, the CDR3 is TGTGCCAGCCTACAGGGACTTGGGACAGATACGCAGTATTTT.

The V and J genes are TRBV7-9 and TRBJ1-1, with D hard to call. V lost 0 bases and J lost 1, with 3 bases in between. In germline, CDR1 is SEHNR, CDR2 FQNEAQ (reference sequence). The CDR3 length is 13 residues. CDR3: CASSLARNTEAFF. The CDR3 DNA reads TGTGCCAGCAGCTTAGCTAGGAACACTGAAGCTTTCTTT.

The chain combines TRBV4-3 with TRBJ1-5; D remains ambiguous. Trimming removed 4 bases from V and 1 base from J, with 8 bases in between. Germline values: CDR1 LGHNA, CDR2 YSLEER. The CDR3 has 14 residues. The DNA for the CDR3 is TGCGCCAGCAGCCCCACGGGGAGCAATCAGCCCCAGCATTTT. Encoded protein: CASSPTGSNQPQHF.

The rearrangement uses TRBV6-5 and TRBJ2-7, with 7 positions matching TRBD1. Trimming took 5 bases from V and 4 from J; bases not matched to a gene: 8. This CDR3 has 14 amino acids. Germline CDR1 MNHEY, CDR2 SVGAGI. Here the CDR3 DNA reads TGTGCCAGCAGTAATGGGGACAGACTATACGAGCAGTACTTC. Translation: CASSNGDRLYEQYF.

The rearrangement links TRBV19 to TRBJ2-5; tentatively, D is TRBD2 (6 bases). Trimming took off 5 bases at V and 2 bases at J, with 18 bases between the two ends. Germline loops: CDR1 LNHDA, CDR2 SQIVND (reference sequence). CDR3 length: 16 amino acids. The CDR3 loop reads CASSPPAGSIQETQYF. As DNA, the CDR3 is TGTGCCAGTAGTCCCCCAGCGGGTTCGATTCAAGAGACCCAGTACTTC.

This chain links TRBV9 with TRBJ2-3; 15 nucleotides align to TRBD2. Germline lookup yields CDR1 SGDLS and CDR2 YYNGEE. With V trimmed by 0 bases and J by 4 bases, 9 bases remained unmatched. This CDR3 is built from 19 residues. The CDR3, as DNA: TGTGCCAGCAGCGTAGAATTTAGGGGACTAGCGGGAGGTCCAGATACGCAGTATTTT. The encoded protein is CASSVEFRGLAGGPDTQYF.

The chain employs TRBV19 and TRBJ1-5, with D unclear. The CDR3 consists of 13 residues. V lost 5 bases, J lost 6 bases, and 11 bases lay in between. From germline, CDR1 is LNHDA and CDR2 SQIVND (reference sequence). In DNA form, the CDR3 reads TGTGCCAGTAGTGTTCGACTTGGTCAGCCCCAGCATTTT. Translated: CASSVRLGQPQHF.

The chain's CDR3 is CASSSGGRATGEQFF. In DNA, the CDR3 is TGTGCCAGCAGCTCCGGCGGTAGGGCTACTGGTGAGCAGTTCTTC. The chain is built from TRBV6-6 and TRBJ2-1; D is unresolved. The CDR3 consists of 15 residues. The germline V gene has CDR1 MNHNY and CDR2 SVGAGI (reference sequence). Deletions cut 6 bases from V and 9 bases from J, with 21 bases between.

J is TRBJ2-4 and V is TRBV19; no clear D. Germline V CDR1 and CDR2: LNHDA, SQIVND (reference sequence). Trimming removed 1 base from V and 8 bases from J, with 3 bases in between. The CDR3 extends over 11 amino acids. CDR3 DNA: TGTGCCAGTAGTATAGCGGACATTCAGTACTTC. Translation: CASSIADIQYF.

The chain carries TRBV6-6 and TRBJ2-1; D possibly uses TRBD1 or TRBD2 (6 bases each). There are 14 residues in the CDR3. CDR1 and CDR2 (germline): MNHNY, SVGAGI (reference sequence). The V end was cut by 0 bases, the J end by 8 bases, with 11 bases between. The CDR3 DNA reads TGTGCCAGCAGTTACTCGAGGGGGGAGGATGAGCAGTTCTTC. Translated, it gives CASSYSRGEDEQFF.

The rearrangement links TRBV2 to TRBJ2-7, with a weak D call TRBD1 (5 bases). From germline, CDR1 is SNHLY and CDR2 FYNNEI. Trimming pared 7 bases from V and 3 bases from J, leaving 10 bases between. The CDR3 consists of 12 residues. In DNA, the CDR3 is TGTGCCAGCAACGGACAAAACTACGAGCAGTACTTC. It specifies CASNGQNYEQYF.

The V call is TRBV19, the J call TRBJ2-5, with TRBD1 matching 12 bases. The CDR3 runs 14 residues. The trim removed 6 bases at V and 4 bases at J, leaving 3 bases unmatched. CDR1 and CDR2 (germline): LNHDA, SQIVND (reference sequence). The DNA of the CDR3 is TGTGCCAGTAGCGGGGACAGGGGGCGAGAGACCCAGTACTTC. Encoded protein: CASSGDRGRETQYF. Filled out from reference TRBV19 and TRBJ2-5, the complete variable domain reads DGGITQSPKYLFRKEGQNVTLSCEQNLNHDAMYWYRQDPGQGLRLIYYSQIVNDFQKGDIAEGYSVSREKKESFPLTVTSAQKNPTAFYLCASSGDRGRETQYFGPGTRLLVL.

This clone has a handful of counts. The DNA of the CDR3 is TGTGCCAGCAGCTTAGTGCCAGGGGGAAAGCAGCCCCAGCATTTT. Translating gives CASSLVPGGKQPQHF. This rearrangement joins TRBV7-2 to TRBJ1-5; TRBD1 aligns across 7 bases. The CDR3 consists of 15 residues. From germline, CDR1 is SGHTA and CDR2 FQGNSA. V was pared by 1 base and J by 7 bases, with 7 bases of the junction left unmatched.

This clone was seen only a few times. J is TRBJ1-1 and V is TRBV18; 7 nucleotides match TRBD1. CDR1 is KGHSH and CDR2 is LQKENI in the germline V gene. The CDR3 contains 16 residues. The trim removed 3 bases at V and 5 bases at J, leaving 12 bases unmatched. CDR3 sequence: CASSPPERTGKTEAFF. CDR3 bases: TGTGCCAGCTCACCCCCAGAACGGACAGGCAAAACTGAAGCTTTCTTT.

The chain has TRBV19 and TRBJ2-1; TRBD2 matches 8 bases. The V and J ends lost 7 bases and 8 bases, in that order; junction bases with no gene match: 10. The germline V gene has CDR1 LNHDA and CDR2 SQIVND (reference sequence). CDR3 size: 14 residues. CDR3 sequence: CASTPAGVLDEQFF. DNA of the CDR3: TGTGCCAGTACCCCAGCGGGAGTCTTAGATGAGCAGTTCTTC.

The chain uses TRBV5-1 and TRBJ2-7; the match to TRBD1 covers 8 bases. After removal of 2 bases from V and 5 bases from J, the junction contained 6 bases not matched to a gene. The CDR3 runs to 14 residues. CDR1 is SGHRS and CDR2 is YFSETQ in the germline V gene. The CDR3 DNA is TGCGCCAGCAGCTTTGGTCAGGGGGCAAACGAGCAGTACTTC. It translates to CASSFGQGANEQYF.